The source of this T cell receptor (beta chain) is a study of preoperative IRX-2 immunotherapy in early breast cancer. This sample's treatment: preoperative locoregional IRX-2 cytokine immunotherapy. Preoperative locoregional IRX-2 cytokine immunotherapy was tested in the phase Ib source study. Germline values: CDR1 LGHNT, CDR2 FRNRAP. Between the trimmed V and J ends, which lost 5 bases and 6 bases, there was a span of 14 bases. The length of the CDR3 is 14 residues. TCRdb's table, derived via immunoSEQ multiplex PCR, lists solely in-frame clones and lacks some. The sample includes about 33,000 clones, around nine tenths seen only once; the top ten take about 1.5%.

This clonotype was sampled from a human donor with breast cancer. Sequencing was performed on tumor tissue, taken after IRX-2 immunotherapy. The genes are TRBV12-5 and TRBJ2-1, with D possibly being TRBD1 or TRBD2 (5 bases each). CDR3 loop: CASGPGRLFNEQFF. CDR3 sequence (DNA): TGTGCTAGTGGTCCGGGGCGCCTATTCAATGAGCAGTTCTTC.